These T cell receptor beta chains were read from a single sample in a study of graft-versus-host responses after intestinal transplantation. The assay was immunoSEQ multiplex PCR, and TCRdb's table has in-frame clones only and misses some. Here the sample spans tens of thousands of clones, approximately 94% being singletons. Their antigens remain unidentified. The starting material was unstimulated CD4+ T cells sorted from spleen or lymph node cells, obtained before transplant. Receptors originate from a human donor who was the organ donor for an intestinal transplant. The CDR3 runs from the conserved cysteine through the conserved F or W. A D gene is named only where the DNA matches it firmly. Rows may omit the clone size; those that give it use once, few, many or a size class.

TRBV6-1,-,TRBJ2-3,-,TGTGCCAGCAGGGAAGTCACAGATACGCAGTATTTT,CASREVTDTQYF
TRBV5-1,-,TRBJ2-5,-,TGCGCCAGCACCCTGGCAGGGGAGGAGACCCAGTACTTC,CASTLAGEETQYF
TRBV4-2,-,TRBJ2-1,-,TGTGCCAGCAGCCAAAGGTTGAGGGAATCGAGGCTCTTC,CASSQRLRESRLF
TRBV4-1,TRBD2,TRBJ2-2,-,TGCGCCAGCAGCCAAGTTAGCGGGGAGGTGTTCGGGGAACTGTTTTTT,CASSQVSGEVFGELFF
TRBV5-7,TRBD1,TRBJ1-6,once,TGTGCCAGCAGCTTTTTTTCGTCCAGGGGGGATTCACCCCTCCACTTT,CASSFFSSRGDSPLHF
TRBV5-1,-,TRBJ1-4,once,TGCGCCAGCAGCTTGGAAGGGCGTACGAGCGAAAAACTGTTTTTT,CASSLEGRTSEKLFF
TRBV5-4,TRBD1,TRBJ2-2,-,TGTGCCAGCAGCCCCGGGGACAGGGGGAACACCGGGGAGCTGTTTTTT,CASSPGDRGNTGELFF
TRBV7-2,-,TRBJ2-1,-,TGTGCCAGCAGCTTATCCCAGGCGGTTGAGCAGTTCTTC,CASSLSQAVEQFF
TRBV6-1,-,TRBJ1-5,-,TGTGCCAGCAGTGGAGGGGGAAATCAGCCCCAGCATTTT,CASSGGGNQPQHF
TRBV5-1,-,TRBJ2-5,-,TGCGCCAGCAGCTTGCAAGAGACCCAGTACTTC,CASSLQETQYF
TRBV2,-,TRBJ2-7,-,TGTGCCAGCTGGCTTAGCTACGAGCAGTACTTC,CASWLSYEQYF
TRBV4-2,TRBD1,TRBJ2-5,-,TGTGCCAGCAGCCAAGTCTGGACAGGGGGCGAGACCCAGTACTTC,CASSQVWTGGETQYF
TRBV7-6,-,TRBJ2-5,-,TGTGCCAGCAGCTTAGCGCTCGAGACCCAGTACTTC,CASSLALETQYF
TRBV5-6,-,TRBJ1-6,-,TGTGCCAGCAGCTTGCTTCAACCCTCCACACCCCTCCACTTT,CASSLLQPSTPLHF
TRBV7-6,-,TRBJ1-4,-,TGTGCCAGCAGCCCAGTCGCGGGAGAAAAACTGTTTTTT,CASSPVAGEKLFF
TRBV6-5,-,TRBJ1-5,once,TGTGCCAGCAGTGCTGCCAGGGCTCAGCCCCAGCATTTT,CASSAARAQPQHF
TRBV9,-,TRBJ1-3,once,TGTGCCAGCAGCGAGGGGTTCGGCAGCTCTGGAAACACCATATATTTT,CASSEGFGSSGNTIYF
TRBV6-4,-,TRBJ1-2,-,TGTGCCAGCAGTCCTAGGGGGGAACCCAACGGGTGGTACTATGGCTACACCTTC,CASSPRGEPNGWYYGYTF
TRBV19,TRBD1,TRBJ1-5,-,TGTGCCAGTAGTGGGACAGGCAATCAGCCCCAGCATTTT,CASSGTGNQPQHF
TRBV28,-,TRBJ1-2,-,TGTGCCAGCAGTGGGGAAACCCTACGAACATATGGCTACACCTTC,CASSGETLRTYGYTF
TRBV28,-,TRBJ2-2,-,TGTGCCAGCGTATCCGGGGGCTTCAGGGGGGAGCTGTTTTTT,CASVSGGFRGELFF
TRBV5-4,-,TRBJ1-2,-,TGTGCCAGCAGCCCTCCCCCGCAGGGGAACTATGGCTACACCTTC,CASSPPPQGNYGYTF
TRBV5-1,-,TRBJ2-2,-,TGCGCCAGCAGGTTCGGGGTGAGCACCGGGGAGCTGTTTTTT,CASRFGVSTGELFF
TRBV18,-,TRBJ2-5,-,TGTGCCAGCTCAAACCAACTTCCAGGGGTCGCAGAGACCCAGTACTTC,CASSNQLPGVAETQYF
TRBV27,TRBD2,TRBJ2-3,-,TGTGCCAGCAGTTCCCCGACTAGCGGGGCTTACGATACGCAGTATTTT,CASSSPTSGAYDTQYF